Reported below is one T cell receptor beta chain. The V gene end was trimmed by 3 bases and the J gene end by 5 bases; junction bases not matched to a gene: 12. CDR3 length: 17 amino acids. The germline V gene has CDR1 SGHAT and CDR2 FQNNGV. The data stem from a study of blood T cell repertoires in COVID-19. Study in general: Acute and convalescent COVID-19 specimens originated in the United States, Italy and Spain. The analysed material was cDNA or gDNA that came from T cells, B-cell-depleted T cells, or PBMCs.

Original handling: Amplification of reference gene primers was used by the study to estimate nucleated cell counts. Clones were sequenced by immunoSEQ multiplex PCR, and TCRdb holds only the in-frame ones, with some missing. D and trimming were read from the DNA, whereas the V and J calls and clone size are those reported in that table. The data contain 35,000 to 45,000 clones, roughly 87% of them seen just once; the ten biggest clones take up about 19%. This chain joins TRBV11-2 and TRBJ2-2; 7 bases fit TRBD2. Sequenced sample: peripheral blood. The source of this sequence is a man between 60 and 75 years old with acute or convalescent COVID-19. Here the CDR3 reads CASSFGDLAAYTGELFF. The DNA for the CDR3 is TGTGCCAGCAGCTTCGGGGACCTAGCGGCGTATACCGGGGAGCTGTTTTTT.